This T cell receptor (beta chain) was retrieved from a study of shared clonotypes between healthy human individuals. Notes on the study in general: Limitation of the genetic and exposure-history diversity represented came from the few donors.

About this clone itself: Its specificity is unknown. In the same sample, other DNA sequences code for this CDR3.

The V gene's germline CDR1 is LNHDA and CDR2 SQIVND (reference sequence). Trimming left V 4 bases short and J 6 bases short, with 7 bases between. The CDR3 contains 12 residues. Original processing notes: Junction-only sequences without quality scores came from ImmunoSEQ, so filtering differed. Produced via immunoSEQ multiplex PCR; TCRdb's table is partial and in-frame only. V, J and clone size are taken as reported in that table, and D and trimming were inferred from the DNA itself. The sample has 1,400,000 or so clones; less than 99% are singletons. This clonotype was sampled from a man aged 30-40 years in good health. Sequenced input: naive CD4+ T cells sorted from blood. The sample's subset: CD45RA+ positively selected. This sequence joins TRBV19 and TRBJ1-5; perhaps TRBD1 as D (5 bases). The chain's CDR3 is CASSRGFQPQHF. The DNA of the CDR3 is TGTGCCAGTAGTAGGGGGTTTCAGCCCCAGCATTTT.